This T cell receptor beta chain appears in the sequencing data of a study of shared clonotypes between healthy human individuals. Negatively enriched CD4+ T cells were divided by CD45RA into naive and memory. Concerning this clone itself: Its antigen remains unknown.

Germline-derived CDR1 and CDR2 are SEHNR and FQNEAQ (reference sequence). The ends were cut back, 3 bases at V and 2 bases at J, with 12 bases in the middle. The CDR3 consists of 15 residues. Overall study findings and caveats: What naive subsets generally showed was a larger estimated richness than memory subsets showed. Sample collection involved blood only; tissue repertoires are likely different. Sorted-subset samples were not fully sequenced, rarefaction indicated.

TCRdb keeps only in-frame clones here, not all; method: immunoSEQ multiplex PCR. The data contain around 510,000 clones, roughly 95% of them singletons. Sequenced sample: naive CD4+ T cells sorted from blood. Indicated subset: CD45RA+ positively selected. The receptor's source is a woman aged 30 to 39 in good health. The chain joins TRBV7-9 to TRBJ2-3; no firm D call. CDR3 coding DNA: TGTGCCAGCAGCTTCGGCTATGAATTCACAGATACGCAGTATTTT. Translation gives CASSFGYEFTDTQYF.